The 16 T cell receptor beta chains listed next were all sequenced from one sample in a study of blood T cell repertoires in COVID-19. Sequenced by immunoSEQ multiplex PCR; TCRdb stores in-frame clones only, minus some. The table records around 91,000 clones, approximately 85% of them present only once. The sequenced material came from peripheral blood. These receptors were obtained from a human donor in a cohort sampled during active COVID-19.

The rearrangement uses TRBV5-1 and TRBJ1-1; D might be TRBD1 (6 bases). This CDR3 spans 14 amino acids. Trimming left V 6 bases short and J 1 base short, with 13 bases between. CDR1 SGHRS and CDR2 YFSETQ come from the germline V gene. The CDR3 bases are TGCGCCAGCACCCTGGGACAACAGAACACTGAAGCTTTCTTT. Its translation is CASTLGQQNTEAFF.

The chain joins TRBV7-8 to TRBJ1-2; weak D call: TRBD1 (6 bases). Trimming took 5 bases from V and 7 from J, leaving 14 bases between them. The CDR3 is 13 amino acids. Germline assignment: CDR1 SGHVS and CDR2 FQNEAQ. CDR3: CASSRNRVRGYTF. The CDR3 DNA reads as TGTGCCAGCAGCCGAAACAGGGTCCGTGGCTACACCTTC.

The chain recombines TRBV5-1 with TRBJ2-3; 10 bases are shared with TRBD2. Trimming took 5 bases from V and 0 from J; bases not matched to a gene: 0. CDR3 length equals 14 residues. Germline-derived CDR1 and CDR2 are SGHRS and YFSETQ. Written as DNA, the CDR3 is TGCGCCAGCAGGACTAGCGGGAGCACAGATACGCAGTATTTT. Its protein product is CASRTSGSTDTQYF.

This chain joins TRBV7-9 and TRBJ1-3, with a tentative D call TRBD1 (5 bases). V lost 4 bases and J lost 0, with 10 bases in between. Germline V gives CDR1 SEHNR, CDR2 FQNEAQ (reference sequence). This CDR3 spans 15 amino acids. The CDR3 here is CASSSRTPSGNTIYF. The CDR3 nucleotides read TGTGCCAGCAGCTCCCGGACACCCTCTGGAAACACCATATATTTT.

This sequence joins TRBV6-2 or TRBV6-3 and TRBJ2-5; unclear D gene. Per germline, CDR1 MNHEY and CDR2 SVGEGT. The V and J ends lost 2 bases and 4 bases respectively, with 8 bases between them. The CDR3 has 13 amino acids. Here the CDR3 reads CASSYGQPETQYF. DNA for the CDR3: TGTGCCAGCAGTTACGGGCAGCCAGAGACCCAGTACTTC.

The chain has TRBV10-2 and TRBJ1-1; D is ambiguous. CDR3 size: 12 residues. Trimming took off 7 bases at V and 1 base at J, with 7 bases between the two ends. CDR1 is WSHSY, CDR2 SAAADI, per germline. CDR3 residues: CASIYQNTEAFF. In DNA, the CDR3 is TGCGCCAGCATCTACCAGAACACTGAAGCTTTCTTT.

The chain uses TRBV5-1 and TRBJ2-5; no firm D call. CDR1 and CDR2 (germline): SGHRS, YFSETQ. This CDR3 region has 15 residues. The V gene lost 4 bases and the J gene lost 1 base, with 14 bases spanning the gap. CDR3 sequence reads: CASSLALTTQETQYF. The CDR3 DNA sequence: TGCGCCAGCAGCCTCGCACTAACAACCCAAGAGACCCAGTACTTC. The full variable domain, its missing parts supplied by reference TRBV5-1 and TRBJ2-5, is KAGVTQTPRYLIKTRGQQVTLSCSPISGHRSVSWYQQTPGQGLQFLFEYFSETQRNKGNFPGRFSGRQFSNSRSEMNVSTLELGDSALYLCASSLALTTQETQYFGPGTRLLVL.

The V gene is TRBV9, the J gene TRBJ2-3; 10 bases are a match to TRBD2. V shed 5 bases, J shed 1 base, and the junction held 7 bases outside the gene matches. The germline V gene encodes CDR1 SGDLS and CDR2 YYNGEE. The CDR3 is 16 residues long. The CDR3 DNA follows: TGTGCCAGCAGGCGGACCGGGACTAGCGGCACAGATACGCAGTATTTT. This gives the protein CASRRTGTSGTDTQYF.

The chain employs TRBV19 and TRBJ2-7; 10 bases line up with TRBD2. V lost 5 bases and J lost 2; bases outside the gene matches: 6. Germline CDR1 and CDR2: LNHDA and SQIVND (reference sequence). The CDR3 is 15 amino acids. DNA for the CDR3: TGTGCCAGTAGTGCGGGACTAGCGCACGCCTACGAGCAGTACTTC. Protein sequence: CASSAGLAHAYEQYF.

Notes on this clone: The sample carries other DNA sequences with the same CDR3. V and J are TRBV7-2 and TRBJ2-7, with D possibly being TRBD2 (7 bases). Germline V gene lookup returns CDR1 SGHTA and CDR2 FQGNSA. This CDR3 contains 16 residues. Deletions cut 1 base from V and 6 bases from J, with 19 bases between. CDR3 nucleotide sequence: TGTGCCAGCAGCTTAGGGGGGCGGGGGAGGAGTGGCGAGCAGTACTTC. Translation gives CASSLGGRGRSGEQYF.

In nucleotides, the CDR3 is TGCGCCAGCAGCTTGGCAGGGGGCCAAGCCGGGGAGCTGTTTTTT. This sequence encodes CASSLAGGQAGELFF. The chain carries TRBV5-1 and TRBJ2-2, with 8 bases matching TRBD1. Germline V gene sequence: CDR1 SGHRS, CDR2 YFSETQ. V shed 0 bases and J 6 bases; nucleotides not matched to a gene: 4. The CDR3 is 15 residues long.

This clone was seen a few times. This chain joins TRBV29-1 and TRBJ2-1, with 10 bases identical to TRBD2. The CDR3 sequence is 15 residues long. Trimming removed 4 bases from V and 0 bases from J; junction bases left unmatched: 3. Germline assignment: CDR1 SQVTM and CDR2 ANQGSEA. The chain's CDR3 is CSVGSSGSSYNEQFF. The CDR3 coding sequence is TGCAGCGTTGGTTCTAGCGGGAGCTCCTACAATGAGCAGTTCTTC.

This sequence joins TRBV19 and TRBJ1-3; tentative D call: TRBD1 (5 bases). Germline values: CDR1 LNHDA, CDR2 SQIVND (reference sequence). The CDR3 spans 15 residues. V lost 7 bases to trimming and J lost 1 base, with 14 bases between them. The chain's CDR3 is CASNTSPGSGNTIYF. DNA of the CDR3: TGTGCCAGTAATACCTCGCCAGGGTCTGGAAACACCATATATTTT. Complete variable domain (other parts from reference TRBV19 and TRBJ1-3): DGGITQSPKYLFRKEGQNVTLSCEQNLNHDAMYWYRQDPGQGLRLIYYSQIVNDFQKGDIAEGYSVSREKKESFPLTVTSAQKNPTAFYLCASNTSPGSGNTIYFGEGSWLTVV.

This sequence joins TRBV7-9 and TRBJ2-7, with a tentative D call TRBD1 (5 bases). V dropped 5 bases and J dropped 2 bases, with 19 bases sitting between them. Looked up from germline, CDR1 is SEHNR and CDR2 is FQNEAQ (reference sequence). The CDR3 length is 16 residues. The CDR3: CASSAPYLGLAYEQYF. The CDR3 nucleotides read TGTGCCAGCAGCGCACCCTATCTGGGGCTGGCCTACGAGCAGTACTTC.

The rearrangement joins TRBV19 to TRBJ2-3, with no clear D. V was shortened by 3 bases and J by 2 bases, with 9 bases between the two germline ends. Germline CDR1 reads LNHDA; CDR2 reads SQIVND (reference sequence). The CDR3 is 14 amino acids. The DNA of the CDR3 is TGTGCCAGTAGTATCCAGGATTTCACAGATACGCAGTATTTT. Amino acid sequence: CASSIQDFTDTQYF. The whole variable domain, filled in from reference TRBV19 and TRBJ2-3, reads DGGITQSPKYLFRKEGQNVTLSCEQNLNHDAMYWYRQDPGQGLRLIYYSQIVNDFQKGDIAEGYSVSREKKESFPLTVTSAQKNPTAFYLCASSIQDFTDTQYFGPGTRLTVL.

The gene calls are TRBV3-1 (or the pseudogene TRBV3-2) and TRBJ2-5; 10 bases are a match to TRBD2. CDR3 length: 15 residues. CDR1 is LGHDT and CDR2 is YNNKEL in the germline V gene (reference sequence). V lost 4 bases, J lost 2 bases, and 4 bases stayed unmatched. The CDR3 nucleotides are TGTGCCAGCAGCCCGGGACTAGCGCATCAAGAGACCCAGTACTTC. This translates into CASSPGLAHQETQYF.